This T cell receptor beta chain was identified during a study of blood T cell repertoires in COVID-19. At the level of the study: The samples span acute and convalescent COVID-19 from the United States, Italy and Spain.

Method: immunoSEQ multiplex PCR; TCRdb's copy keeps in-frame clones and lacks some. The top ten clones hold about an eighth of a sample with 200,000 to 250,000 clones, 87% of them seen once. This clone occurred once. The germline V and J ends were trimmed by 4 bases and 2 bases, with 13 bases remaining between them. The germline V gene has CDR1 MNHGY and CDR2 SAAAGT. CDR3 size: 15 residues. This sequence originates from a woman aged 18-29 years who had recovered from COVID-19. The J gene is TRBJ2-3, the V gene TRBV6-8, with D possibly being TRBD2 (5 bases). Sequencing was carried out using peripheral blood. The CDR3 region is CASSWLAGPTDTQYF. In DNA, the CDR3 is TGTGCCAGCAGTTGGCTGGCGGGTCCCACAGATACGCAGTATTTT.